This T cell receptor beta chain originates from a study of PD-1 blockade in classical Hodgkin lymphoma. Generated by immunoSEQ multiplex PCR, the TCRdb table keeps only in-frame clones and is missing some. The data hold tens of thousands of clones, with just over 90% observed a single time. As to this clone: Its antigen is still unknown.

The length of the CDR3 is 16 residues. The germline CDR1 and CDR2 sequences are SGHRS and YFSETQ. V was trimmed by 0 bases and J by 4 bases, leaving 15 bases between them. Time point defined: cycle 4 day 1 (C4D1), after more than 5 weeks of nivolumab. Every patient experienced relapse after autologous stem cell transplantation, and brentuximab vedotin exposure varied. Findings of the study overall: Baseline diversity in complete responders resembled that of newly diagnosed patients. Differences between repertoires have undefined causes, possibly disease activity or prior therapy. Baseline TCR diversity was reportedly lower in newly diagnosed patients than healthy donors. CD4+ TCR diversity climbed significantly by C4D1, unlike CD8+ TCR diversity.

The V gene is TRBV5-1, the J gene TRBJ2-3; D assignment may be TRBD1 or TRBD2 (6 bases each). This sequence was found in a human donor with classical Hodgkin lymphoma. The input for sequencing was peripheral blood mononuclear cells (PBMCs), taken before the fourth cycle of nivolumab. CDR3 bases: TGCGCCAGCAGCTTGGACTCCGGGGGCATCGCAGATACGCAGTATTTT. Protein sequence: CASSLDSGGIADTQYF.